This section outlines one T cell receptor beta chain sequence together with its context. This sample stems from a study of blood T cell repertoires in COVID-19. Looking at the study overall: Researchers got acute and convalescent COVID-19 samples from the United States, Italy and Spain. Sources were T cells, B-cell-depleted T cells, or PBMCs; the material itself was cDNA or gDNA.

Authors' methods: How many nucleated cells were present was estimated from reference gene primer amplification. Data came from immunoSEQ multiplex PCR; TCRdb stores just in-frame clones and leaves some out. V and J calls and clone size are as listed in that table; D and trimming were resolved from the DNA. This sample has some 120,000 clones, with around 90% found just once. V lost 0 bases, J lost 1 base, and 21 bases lay in between. Per the germline V gene, CDR1 is SQVTM and CDR2 is ANQGSEA. The CDR3 length is 18 residues. The source is a man in his forties or fifties with active COVID-19. The J gene is TRBJ1-2, the V gene TRBV29-1, with D possibly being TRBD1 (6 bases). Material: peripheral blood. CDR3 sequence reads: CSVEDPGGGNRVNYGYTF. In nucleotides, the CDR3 is TGCAGCGTTGAAGATCCTGGGGGGGGAAACAGGGTTAACTATGGCTACACCTTC.